A single sample is the source of the 30 T cell receptor beta chains below, sequenced in a study of vaccination and CD4 T cells after COVID-19. These receptors' targets are unknown. With the Oncomine TCR Beta short-read assay, DNA from cultured CD4+ T cells was sequenced. One entry per CDR3 protein results from TCRdb running MiXCR on the PCR reads. The table records under 20,000 distinct CDR3 sequences, 53% of them present only once. Treatment in this sample: approximately nine-day PBMC culture with coronavirus spike peptide pools or control peptides (ViraFEST assay). The specimen was CD4+ T cells from blood, cultured in vitro, collected before SARS-CoV-2 vaccination. The source of these receptors is a human donor who had recovered from COVID-19.

The gene calls are TRBV21-1 and TRBJ1-5; the D call in the table, TRBD1, was not verified against the DNA. TRBV21-1 is noted as a pseudogene. This CDR3 is 17 amino acids long. For the CDR3, the DNA is TGTGCCAGCAGGACAGGACCCGATCCTCATAGCAATCAGCCCCAGCATTTT. Protein product: CASRTGPDPHSNQPQHF.

The rearrangement links TRBV23-1 to TRBJ2-7, with 11 bases fitting TRBD2. TRBV23-1 is classed as an ORF, of uncertain function. The CDR3 consists of 14 residues. J lost 2 bases, V lost 4 bases, and 1 base had no gene match. The CDR3 region has the DNA TGCGCCAGCAGTCTTAGCGGGAGGGCCTACGAGCAGTACTTC. Translated, it gives CASSLSGRAYEQYF.

This clonotype was observed a single time. CDR3 sequence: CASSSYEYSGNTIYF. The CDR3 DNA is TGTGCCAGCAGCTCATACGAATACTCTGGAAACACCATATATTTT. The chain joins TRBV27 to TRBJ1-3; D is ambiguous. This CDR3 contains 15 residues. Germline V gene lookup returns CDR1 MNHEY and CDR2 SMNVEV (reference sequence). Trimming pared 6 bases from V and 0 bases from J, leaving 12 bases between.

The rearrangement uses TRBV28 and TRBJ2-5; D is perhaps TRBD1 or TRBD2 (5 bases each). V shed 5 bases and J shed 4 bases, with 14 bases lying between them. There are 14 residues in the CDR3. The germline gives CDR1 MDHEN, CDR2 SYDVKM. CDR3 nucleotides: TGTGCCAGCAGTCGATCCGACGGGACAGAGACCCAGTACTTC. Its translation: CASSRSDGTETQYF.

This clonotype has only one observation. The CDR3 sequence is CASSVEPRSGGGYNEQFF. The CDR3 nucleotides are TGTGCCAGCTCGGTCGAACCCCGTTCGGGAGGGGGATACAATGAGCAGTTCTTC. V gene TRBV6-2 or TRBV6-3 combines with J gene TRBJ2-1; 8 nucleotides match TRBD2. V lost 8 bases to trimming and J lost 4 bases; unmatched junction nucleotides: 19. Per the germline V gene, CDR1 is MNHEY and CDR2 is SVGEGT. The CDR3 sequence is 18 residues long.

This chain connects TRBV30 to TRBJ2-7, with 11 bases fitting TRBD2. The germline gives CDR1 GTSNPN, CDR2 SVGIG (reference sequence). CDR3 size: 15 residues. J was trimmed by 7 bases and V by 1 base; bases with no gene match: 9. CDR3 sequence: CAWSGGLAVPGEQYF. The CDR3 region has the DNA TGTGCCTGGAGTGGGGGACTAGCGGTACCAGGGGAGCAGTACTTC.

This clonotype has more than one count but fewer than ten. The genes are TRBV20-1 and TRBJ1-5; TRBD1 agrees at 8 bases. Germline values: CDR1 DFQATT, CDR2 SNEGSKA (reference sequence). The junction had 11 bases not matched to a gene; V was cut back by 6 bases and J by 4 bases. There are 15 residues in the CDR3. CDR3 protein: CSANPDRVGNQPQHF. CDR3 nucleotides: TGCAGTGCCAATCCGGACAGGGTGGGAAATCAGCCCCAGCATTTT.

CDR3 region: CASISLDQPQHF. The CDR3 DNA sequence: TGTGCCAGCATCAGTCTAGACCAGCCCCAGCATTTT. The chain links TRBV28 to TRBJ1-5; D remains ambiguous. Germline V gives CDR1 MDHEN, CDR2 SYDVKM. The CDR3 length is 12 residues. With 7 bases removed from V and 7 bases from J, the gap between germline ends came to 11 bases.

The table lists this clonotype with a count of one. In nucleotides, the CDR3 is TGCGCCAGCAGTGAGGGGCATCAGCCCCAGCATTTT. This translates into CASSEGHQPQHF. The chain couples TRBV10-1 to TRBJ1-5; D is undetermined. Germline CDR1 is WNHNN and CDR2 is SYGVQD (reference sequence). The V gene lost 2 bases and the J gene lost 5 bases, with 4 bases spanning the gap. The CDR3 is made up of 12 amino acids.

This clonotype was seen a handful of times. V and J are TRBV20-1 and TRBJ2-3; D perhaps matches TRBD1 (6 bases). The CDR3 is 12 residues long. Per the germline V gene, CDR1 is DFQATT and CDR2 is SNEGSKA (reference sequence). The V and J ends lost 2 bases and 3 bases respectively, with 6 bases between them. CDR3 nucleotide sequence: TGCAGTGCTAGAACAGGGACAGATACGCAGTATTTT. Translated: CSARTGTDTQYF.

This clonotype was picked up a small number of times. This chain links TRBV19 with TRBJ2-3; the match to TRBD1 covers 8 bases. J gave up 5 bases and V 8 bases, and 3 bases lay outside the gene matches. Germline CDR1 LNHDA, CDR2 SQIVND (reference sequence). The CDR3 is made up of 12 amino acids. The CDR3 DNA sequence: TGTGCCAGTGGGGACAGGAGAGATACGCAGTATTTT. This translates into CASGDRRDTQYF.

This chain links TRBV27 with TRBJ2-5, with D perhaps matching TRBD2 (5 bases). The germline V and J ends were trimmed by 5 bases and 0 bases, with 10 bases remaining between them. The CDR3 totals 14 residues. Germline V gives CDR1 MNHEY, CDR2 SMNVEV (reference sequence). The CDR3 DNA sequence: TGTGCCAGCAGTGCTAGCAGGTACCAAGAGACCCAGTACTTC. Its protein is CASSASRYQETQYF.

The J gene is TRBJ2-3, the V gene TRBV28; no firm D call. Looked up from germline, CDR1 is MDHEN and CDR2 is SYDVKM. The CDR3 is 16 residues long. V lost 4 bases and J 5 bases, leaving 19 bases between the germline ends. The CDR3 reads CASSWVGQGPGDTQYF. The DNA of the CDR3 is TGTGCCAGCAGTTGGGTGGGTCAAGGGCCTGGAGATACGCAGTATTTT.

This clonotype appeared a few times. This chain links TRBV7-2 with TRBJ2-5; 7 bases match TRBD1. The CDR3 runs 14 residues. Germline loops: CDR1 SGHTA, CDR2 FQGNSA. V shed 3 bases, J shed 4 bases, and the junction held 5 bases outside the gene matches. The CDR3 reads CASSFIQGTETQYF. DNA of the CDR3: TGTGCCAGCAGCTTCATACAGGGGACAGAGACCCAGTACTTC.

The sample holds a few counts of this clonotype. The V gene is TRBV20-1, the J gene TRBJ2-7; 16 bases fit TRBD2. This CDR3 region has 16 residues. The V segment lost 4 bases and the J segment 2 bases; nucleotides outside the gene matches: 5. The germline V gene encodes CDR1 DFQATT and CDR2 SNEGSKA (reference sequence). CDR3 region: CSAMGLAGGDTYEQYF. CDR3 DNA sequence: TGCAGTGCTATGGGACTAGCGGGAGGGGACACCTACGAGCAGTACTTC.

The V and J genes are TRBV7-2 and TRBJ2-5; D unclear. The germline V gene encodes CDR1 SGHTA and CDR2 FQGNSA. Trimming removed 1 base at V and 2 bases at J, with 14 bases between. This CDR3 has 16 residues. In DNA form, the CDR3 reads TGTGCCAGCAGCTTAGGTGGTTTCTGGGGTCAAGAGACCCAGTACTTC. Its protein is CASSLGGFWGQETQYF. The full variable domain, in which reference TRBV7-2 and TRBJ2-5 provide the parts outside the CDR3, is GAGVSQSPSNKVTEKGKDVELRCDPISGHTALYWYRQSLGQGLEFLIYFQGNSAPDKSGLPSDRFSAERTGGSVSTLTIQRTQQEDSAVYLCASSLGGFWGQETQYFGPGTRLLVL.

This chain links TRBV20-1 with TRBJ1-1; D not certain. CDR1 DFQATT and CDR2 SNEGSKA come from the germline V gene (reference sequence). V was clipped by 6 bases and J by 3 bases, with 11 bases between them. The CDR3 sequence is 12 residues long. The CDR3 nucleotides read TGCAGTGCCGCAACGCCTTACACTGAAGCTTTCTTT. Protein: CSAATPYTEAFF.

The V gene is TRBV7-2, the J gene TRBJ2-7; D gene uncertain. V was cut by 2 bases and J by 2 bases, with 13 bases left in between. The germline CDR1 and CDR2 sequences are SGHTA and FQGNSA. CDR3 length: 15 amino acids. The DNA of the CDR3 is TGTGCCAGCAGCTTAAATTCCCAGACAACCTACGAGCAGTACTTC. It is translated as CASSLNSQTTYEQYF.

The chain uses TRBV7-2 and TRBJ2-7; D is unclear. Germline CDR1 is SGHTA and CDR2 is FQGNSA. Deletions cut 0 bases from V and 4 bases from J, with 10 bases between. This CDR3 has 14 residues. CDR3 sequence: CASSLAYGNYEQYF. The CDR3 nucleotides are TGTGCCAGCAGCTTAGCGTATGGGAATTACGAGCAGTACTTC. Full variable domain (rest looked up from reference TRBV7-2 and TRBJ2-7): GAGVSQSPSNKVTEKGKDVELRCDPISGHTALYWYRQSLGQGLEFLIYFQGNSAPDKSGLPSDRFSAERTGGSVSTLTIQRTQQEDSAVYLCASSLAYGNYEQYFGPGTRLTVT.

This chain connects TRBV2 to TRBJ2-4; D is ambiguous. The V end was cut by 2 bases, the J end by 0 bases, with 14 bases between. The CDR3 length is 17 residues. CDR1 SNHLY and CDR2 FYNNEI come from the germline V gene. The CDR3 sequence: CASSERWGRLAKNIQYF. DNA for the CDR3: TGTGCCAGCAGTGAAAGGTGGGGAAGGCTAGCCAAAAACATTCAGTACTTC. The whole variable domain, remainder taken from reference TRBV2 and TRBJ2-4, is EPEVTQTPSHQVTQMGQEVILRCVPISNHLYFYWYRQILGQKVEFLVSFYNNEISEKSEIFDDQFSVERPDGSNFTLKIRSTKLEDSAMYFCASSERWGRLAKNIQYFGAGTRLSVL.

This clonotype was picked up a small number of times. The chain joins TRBV27 to TRBJ2-1, with D possibly matching TRBD2 (7 bases). V was shortened by 4 bases and J by 6 bases, with 13 bases between the two germline ends. Germline V gives CDR1 MNHEY, CDR2 SMNVEV (reference sequence). The CDR3 runs to 14 residues. This chain's CDR3 is CASSSRGAGNEQFF. CDR3 DNA sequence: TGTGCCAGCAGTTCCCGGGGGGCGGGCAATGAGCAGTTCTTC.

The chain couples TRBV6-5 to TRBJ2-5, with 8 bases that match TRBD1. This CDR3 spans 14 amino acids. With 4 bases clipped from V and 4 bases from J, the junction kept 5 bases outside the gene matches. The germline gives CDR1 MNHEY, CDR2 SVGAGI. The CDR3 loop reads CASSSTGVPETQYF. In DNA, the CDR3 is TGTGCCAGCAGTTCGACAGGGGTCCCAGAGACCCAGTACTTC.

This clonotype has only a few counts. The rearrangement links TRBV20-1 to TRBJ1-3; the match to TRBD1 covers 7 bases. Germline V gene lookup returns CDR1 DFQATT and CDR2 SNEGSKA (reference sequence). V shed 2 bases and J 2 bases; nucleotides not matched to a gene: 3. The CDR3 contains 14 residues. The CDR3 DNA reads as TGCAGTGCTAGAAGGCAGGGGGCTGGAAACACCATATATTTT. It is translated as CSARRQGAGNTIYF.

This chain joins TRBV6-5 and TRBJ2-2, with D possibly TRBD1 on 6 matching bases. The length of the CDR3 is 14 residues. Germline loops: CDR1 MNHEY, CDR2 SVGAGI. Trimming removed 2 bases from V and 6 bases from J, with 10 bases in between. CDR3 sequence: CASSYRRQAGELFF. Written as DNA, the CDR3 is TGTGCCAGCAGTTACAGGAGACAGGCCGGGGAGCTGTTTTTT.

This clonotype has only a few counts. The V call is TRBV7-9, the J call TRBJ1-2; 10 bases fit TRBD1. The CDR3 covers 14 residues. Germline V gene sequence: CDR1 SEHNR, CDR2 FQNEAQ (reference sequence). J was trimmed by 7 bases and V by 4 bases; bases with no gene match: 6. The CDR3 region is CASSSPGQGIGYTF. The CDR3 DNA reads as TGTGCCAGCAGCTCTCCGGGACAGGGGATTGGCTACACCTTC.

This clonotype has just a few counts. This chain joins TRBV20-1 and TRBJ1-5, with 10 positions matching TRBD1. Germline V gives CDR1 DFQATT, CDR2 SNEGSKA (reference sequence). CDR3 size: 19 residues. V shed 0 bases, J shed 1 base, and the junction held 12 bases outside the gene matches. The CDR3 sequence is CSARDISDRGLESNQPQHF. The CDR3 region has the DNA TGCAGTGCTAGAGATATTAGTGACAGGGGGCTTGAAAGCAATCAGCCCCAGCATTTT.

Only a few counts were recorded for this clonotype. This rearrangement joins TRBV20-1 to TRBJ2-7; D gene ambiguous. Per germline, CDR1 DFQATT and CDR2 SNEGSKA (reference sequence). CDR3 length: 13 residues. V was trimmed by 1 base and J by 3 bases, leaving 10 bases between them. CDR3 nucleotides: TGCAGTGCTAGAGGGTCCTCAGACTACGAGCAGTACTTC. As protein: CSARGSSDYEQYF.

This clonotype occurred a few times. The chain carries TRBV19 and TRBJ1-5, with D unclear. The CDR3 totals 13 residues. The V end lost 5 bases, the J end lost 4 bases, and 9 bases lay between the germline ends. Germline lookup yields CDR1 LNHDA and CDR2 SQIVND (reference sequence). The CDR3 sequence: CASSPDGNQPQHF. The CDR3 DNA follows: TGTGCCAGTAGTCCGGACGGGAATCAGCCCCAGCATTTT.

This clonotype appeared a few times. This chain links TRBV20-1 with TRBJ1-5, with D tentatively TRBD1 (5 bases). Germline V CDR1 and CDR2: DFQATT, SNEGSKA (reference sequence). Deletions cut 6 bases from V and 5 bases from J, with 17 bases between. The length of the CDR3 is 14 residues. CDR3 nucleotide sequence: TGCAGTGCACAAGGGGTGTACCTTTATCAGCCCCAGCATTTT. Translated: CSAQGVYLYQPQHF.

The chain links TRBV29-1 to TRBJ1-1, with D possibly matching TRBD1 (5 bases). CDR1 and CDR2 from the germline V gene are SQVTM and ANQGSEA. Between the trimmed V and J ends, which lost 5 bases and 1 base, there was a span of 8 bases. This CDR3 spans 12 amino acids. CDR3 nucleotide sequence: TGCAGCGTTTTTAGGGGGAACACTGAAGCTTTCTTT. This gives the protein CSVFRGNTEAFF. Drawing the rest from reference TRBV29-1 and TRBJ1-1, the complete variable domain is SAVISQKPSRDICQRGTSLTIQCQVDSQVTMMFWYRQQPGQSLTLIATANQGSEATYESGFVIDKFPISRPNLTFSTLTVSNMSPEDSSIYLCSVFRGNTEAFFGQGTRLTVV.